By share, the clone carrying this T cell receptor beta chain ranks as medium-sized. The germline V and J ends were trimmed by 2 bases and 5 bases, with 18 bases remaining between them. The CDR3 is 16 amino acids. Germline values: CDR1 MNHEY, CDR2 SMNVEV (reference sequence). The TCR library was built from RNA with a 3' RACE protocol and unique molecular identifiers. TCRdb re-analysed the 3' RACE reads in MiXCR, keeping a single row per CDR3 protein. Of about 7,500 distinct CDR3 sequences listed, about 15% are singletons. The sample is drawn from a study of HIV-infected children after antiretroviral therapy interruption. Study as a whole: Samples from the continuous-treatment group were taken at weeks 0, 48 and 150.

The treatment is: PENTA 11 planned treatment interruption arm or continuous ART arm. This sequence joins TRBV27 and TRBJ1-1; the D gene is possibly TRBD1 (5 bases). Source: CD45RO+ CD8+ T cells from PBMCs, pooled from several time points, taken from a donor given antiretroviral therapy, either interrupted or continuous. Specified subset: memory CD8+ CD45RO+ CD45RA- T cells. The receptor's source is a pool of human donors with HIV. The CDR3 loop reads CASSLTEGALRTEAFF. The CDR3 nucleotides are TGTGCCAGCAGTTTAACAGAAGGGGCGCTGAGGACTGAAGCTTTCTTT.